This TCR beta chain was sequenced during a study of T-cell memory formation after mild COVID-19. 5'RACE with constant-segment primers built TCRalpha and TCRbeta cDNA libraries with UMIs. Each CDR3 protein gets one entry after TCRdb re-called the 5' RACE reads with MiXCR. The sample yields 400,000 to 500,000 distinct CDR3 sequences, approximately 25% seen once. The sequence came from an adult woman who had mild COVID-19 (a few samples of this study predate the infection). Cell type and time point are not known. Sequencing input: PBMCs or a T cell subset sorted from them (not recorded which).

The CDR3 DNA sequence: TGTGCCATCAGTGAGTCGGGGGGACAGGCCCTAGGCTATGGCTACACCTTC. It codes for CAISESGGQALGYGYTF. V and J are TRBV10-3 and TRBJ1-2; 8 bases align to TRBD1. Per the germline V gene, CDR1 is ENHRY and CDR2 is SYGVKD. Germline trimming cut 0 bases from V and 4 bases from J; bases unmatched to any gene: 10. The CDR3 is made up of 17 amino acids.